This TCR beta chain was obtained from a study of blood T cell repertoires in COVID-19. About the research overall: Samples of COVID-19 (acute and convalescent) were obtained from the United States, Italy and Spain. T cells, B-cell-depleted T cells, or PBMCs provided the cDNA or gDNA that served as material.

Trimming shortened V by 0 bases and J by 3 bases, and 15 bases separated the two germline ends. Germline values: CDR1 MGHRA, CDR2 YSYEKL. The CDR3 spans 16 residues. Authors' methods: Counts of nucleated cells, estimated from reference gene primer amplification, were obtained. The data were produced by immunoSEQ multiplex PCR, yet TCRdb's version contains in-frame clones alone and is incomplete. Clone size and the V and J calls come from that table; the DNA yielded D and trimming. The sample contains roughly 250,000 clones, around 81% of which appear only once. With respect to this clone: In the same sample, other DNA sequences code for this CDR3.

Specimen: peripheral blood. J is TRBJ2-7 and V is TRBV4-1, with a weak D call TRBD2 (5 bases). This receptor was taken from a woman aged 55-75 years with active or convalescent COVID-19. The CDR3: CASSQDFPGLSYEQYF. The CDR3 coding sequence is TGCGCCAGCAGCCAAGATTTTCCAGGACTTAGCTACGAGCAGTACTTC.